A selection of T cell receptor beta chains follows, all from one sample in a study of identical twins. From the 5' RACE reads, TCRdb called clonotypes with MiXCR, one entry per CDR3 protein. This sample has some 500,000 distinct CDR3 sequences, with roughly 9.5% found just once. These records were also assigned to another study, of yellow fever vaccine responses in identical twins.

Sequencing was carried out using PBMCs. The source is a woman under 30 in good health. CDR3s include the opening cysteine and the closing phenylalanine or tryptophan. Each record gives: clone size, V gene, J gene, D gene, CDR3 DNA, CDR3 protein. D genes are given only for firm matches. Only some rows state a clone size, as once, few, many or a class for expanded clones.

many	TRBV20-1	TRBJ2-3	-	TGCAGTGCTCGACGCTGGTCAGATACGCAGTATTTT	CSARRWSDTQYF
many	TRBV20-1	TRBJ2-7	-	TGCAGTGCTAGAGTAGAGGGCTACGAGCAGTACTTC	CSARVEGYEQYF
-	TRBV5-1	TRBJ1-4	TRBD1	TGCGCCAGCAGCTTGGAGTCAGGGGGCGAAAAACTGTTTTTT	CASSLESGGEKLFF
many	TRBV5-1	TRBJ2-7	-	TGCGCCAGCGGCCGGGACATCTCCTACGAGCAGTACTTC	CASGRDISYEQYF
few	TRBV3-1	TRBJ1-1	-	TGTGCCAGCAGCCACGCGACCACTGAAGCTTTCTTT	CASSHATTEAFF
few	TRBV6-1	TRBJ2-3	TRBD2	TGTGCCAGCAGTACGCGGACTAGCGGGAGAGGCACAGATACGCAGTATTTT	CASSTRTSGRGTDTQYF
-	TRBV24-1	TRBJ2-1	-	TGTGCCACCAGTGATTTTAGACGGATCGGCGCGGATGAGCAGTTCTTC	CATSDFRRIGADEQFF
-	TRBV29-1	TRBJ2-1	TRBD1	TGCAGCGTTGTCCCTATCGGACAGGTCTACAATGAGCAGTTCTTC	CSVVPIGQVYNEQFF
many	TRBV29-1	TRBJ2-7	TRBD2	TGCAGCGGGGTAGCGGGTCCGAGCTCCTACGAGCAGTACTTC	CSGVAGPSSYEQYF
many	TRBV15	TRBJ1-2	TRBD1	TGTGCCACCAGCAGAACAAACAGGGGGCGCGACTATGGCTACACCTTC	CATSRTNRGRDYGYTF
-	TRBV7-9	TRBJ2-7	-	TGTGCCAGCAGCTTAGGCAGGGAAGTACCCTACGAGCAGTACTTC	CASSLGREVPYEQYF
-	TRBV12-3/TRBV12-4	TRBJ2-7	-	TGTGCCAGCAGTTTATTTCTTCGGGGCGAGCAGTACTTC	CASSLFLRGEQYF
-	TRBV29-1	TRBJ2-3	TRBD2	TGCAGCGTAACACTAGCGAGCACAGATACGCAGTATTTT	CSVTLASTDTQYF
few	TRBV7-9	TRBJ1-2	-	TGTGCCAGCAGCTTATCCTTCGGGGAGAGCTATGGCTACACCTTC	CASSLSFGESYGYTF
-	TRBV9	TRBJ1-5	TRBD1	TGTGCCAGCCCCCCCGACAGGGAGGGTCAGCCCCAGCATTTT	CASPPDREGQPQHF
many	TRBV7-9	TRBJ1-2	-	TGTGCCAGTTCGCCGGGGAGGGTAACTATTGGCTACACCTTC	CASSPGRVTIGYTF
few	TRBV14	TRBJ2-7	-	TGTGCCAGCAGCCAAGACTACTGGGCTAGGGAGCAGTACTTC	CASSQDYWAREQYF
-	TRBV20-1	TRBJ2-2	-	TGCAGTGCTAGAGGCCCTGGACACACCGGGGAGCTGTTTTTT	CSARGPGHTGELFF
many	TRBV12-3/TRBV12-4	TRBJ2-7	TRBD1	TGTGCCAGCAGTCCCCGGACAGGACGTAACTACGAGCAGTACTTC	CASSPRTGRNYEQYF
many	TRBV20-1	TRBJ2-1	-	TGCAGTGCTTTGCCCGCGGCGAGATTCAACAATGAGCAGTTCTTC	CSALPAARFNNEQFF
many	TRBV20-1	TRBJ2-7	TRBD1	TGCAGTGCCACCGGGACAGGAATCTACGAGCAGTACTTC	CSATGTGIYEQYF
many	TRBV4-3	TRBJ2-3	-	TGCGCCAGCAGCCAAGATTGGGGCGTCAGCACAGATACGCAGTATTTT	CASSQDWGVSTDTQYF
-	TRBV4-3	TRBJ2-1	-	TGCGCCAGCAGCCAACTCCTAACCAATGAGCAGTTCTTC	CASSQLLTNEQFF
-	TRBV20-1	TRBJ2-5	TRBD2	TGCAGTGCTAGAGGGTGGGCTAGCGGGAGGAGGGAGACCCAGTACTTC	CSARGWASGRRETQYF
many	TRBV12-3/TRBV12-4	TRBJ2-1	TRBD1	TGTGCCAGCAGTTTCCGGGACAGGTTCGACAATGAGCAGTTCTTC	CASSFRDRFDNEQFF